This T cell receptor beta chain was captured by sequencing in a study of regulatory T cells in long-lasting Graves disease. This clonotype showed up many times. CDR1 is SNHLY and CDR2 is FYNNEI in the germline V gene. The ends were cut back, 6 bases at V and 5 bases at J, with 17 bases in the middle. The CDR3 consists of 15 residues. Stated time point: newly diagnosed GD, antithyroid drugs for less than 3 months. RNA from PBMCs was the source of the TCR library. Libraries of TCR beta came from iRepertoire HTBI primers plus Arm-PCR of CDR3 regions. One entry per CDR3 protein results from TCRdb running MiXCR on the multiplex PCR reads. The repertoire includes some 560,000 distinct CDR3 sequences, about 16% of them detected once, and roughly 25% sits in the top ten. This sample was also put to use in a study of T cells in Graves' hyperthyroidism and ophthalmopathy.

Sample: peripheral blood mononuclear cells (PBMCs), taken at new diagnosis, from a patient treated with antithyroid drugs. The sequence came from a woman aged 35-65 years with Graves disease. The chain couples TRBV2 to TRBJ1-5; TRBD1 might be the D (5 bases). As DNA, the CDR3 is TGTGCCAGCAGGCCAGGGAGAAACCTTTATCAGCCCCAGCATTTT. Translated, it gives CASRPGRNLYQPQHF.